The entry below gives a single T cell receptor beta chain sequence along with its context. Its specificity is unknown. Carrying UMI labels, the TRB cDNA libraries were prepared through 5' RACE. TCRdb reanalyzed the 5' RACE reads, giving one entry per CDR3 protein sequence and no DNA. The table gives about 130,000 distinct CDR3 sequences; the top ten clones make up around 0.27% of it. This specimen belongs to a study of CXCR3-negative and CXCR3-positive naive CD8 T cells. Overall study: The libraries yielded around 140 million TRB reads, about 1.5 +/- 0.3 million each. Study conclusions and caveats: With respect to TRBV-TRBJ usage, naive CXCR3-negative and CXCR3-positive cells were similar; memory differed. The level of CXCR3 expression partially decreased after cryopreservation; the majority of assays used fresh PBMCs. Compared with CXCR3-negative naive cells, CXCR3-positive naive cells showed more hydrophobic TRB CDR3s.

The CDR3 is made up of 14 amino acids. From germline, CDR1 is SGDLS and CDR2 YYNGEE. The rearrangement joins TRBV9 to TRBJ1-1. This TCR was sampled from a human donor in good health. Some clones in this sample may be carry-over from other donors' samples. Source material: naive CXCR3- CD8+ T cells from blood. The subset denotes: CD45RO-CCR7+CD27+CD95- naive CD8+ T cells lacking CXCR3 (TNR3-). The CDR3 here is CASSPRTGNTEAFF.